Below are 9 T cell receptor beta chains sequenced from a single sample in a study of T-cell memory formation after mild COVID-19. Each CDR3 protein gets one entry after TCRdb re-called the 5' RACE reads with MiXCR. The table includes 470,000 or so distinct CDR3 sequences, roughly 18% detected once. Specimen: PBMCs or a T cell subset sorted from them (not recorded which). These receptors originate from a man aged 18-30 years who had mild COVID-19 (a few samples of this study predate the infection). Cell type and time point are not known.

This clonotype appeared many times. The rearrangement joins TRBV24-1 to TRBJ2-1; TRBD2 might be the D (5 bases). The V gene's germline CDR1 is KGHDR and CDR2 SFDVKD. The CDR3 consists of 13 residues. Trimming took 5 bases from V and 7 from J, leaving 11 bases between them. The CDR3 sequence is CATSGTPPNEQFF. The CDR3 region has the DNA TGTGCCACCAGTGGGACTCCACCTAATGAGCAGTTCTTC.

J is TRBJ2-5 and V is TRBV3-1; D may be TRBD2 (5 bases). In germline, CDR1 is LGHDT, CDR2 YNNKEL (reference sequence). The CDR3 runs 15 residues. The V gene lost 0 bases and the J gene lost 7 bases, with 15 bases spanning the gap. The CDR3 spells CASSQDLASSLTQYF. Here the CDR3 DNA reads TGTGCCAGCAGCCAAGATTTGGCTAGCAGTCTGACCCAGTACTTC.

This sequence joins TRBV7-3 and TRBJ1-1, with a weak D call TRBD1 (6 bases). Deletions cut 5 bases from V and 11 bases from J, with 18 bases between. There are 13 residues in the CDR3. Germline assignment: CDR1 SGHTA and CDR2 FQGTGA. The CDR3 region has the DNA TGTGCCAGCAGCCCACAGGGTCGGGGTTACGCTTTCTTT. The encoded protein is CASSPQGRGYAFF.

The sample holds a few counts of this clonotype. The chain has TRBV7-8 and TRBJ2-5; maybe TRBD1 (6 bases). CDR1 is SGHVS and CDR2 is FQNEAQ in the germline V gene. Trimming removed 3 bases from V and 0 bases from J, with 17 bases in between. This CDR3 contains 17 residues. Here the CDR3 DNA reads TGTGCCAGCAGCTTGTTACAGGGTACAAAGTACCAAGAGACCCAGTACTTC. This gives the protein CASSLLQGTKYQETQYF. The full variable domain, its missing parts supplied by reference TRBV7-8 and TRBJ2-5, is GAGVSQSPRYKVAKRGQDVALRCDPISGHVSLFWYQQALGQGPEFLTYFQNEAQLDKSGLPSDRFFAERPEGSVSTLKIQRTQQEDSAVYLCASSLLQGTKYQETQYFGPGTRLLVL.

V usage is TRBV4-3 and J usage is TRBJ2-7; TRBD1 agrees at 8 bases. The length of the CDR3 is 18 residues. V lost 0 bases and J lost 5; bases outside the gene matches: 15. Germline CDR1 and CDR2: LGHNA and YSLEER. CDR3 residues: CASSQDPPLRTGTHEQYF. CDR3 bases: TGCGCCAGCAGCCAAGACCCACCACTCAGGACAGGGACCCACGAGCAGTACTTC.

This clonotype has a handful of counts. CDR3 region: CAIKQRGTGYNGYTF. CDR3 DNA: TGTGCCATCAAACAGAGGGGGACAGGGTATAATGGCTACACCTTC. The rearrangement links TRBV7-2 to TRBJ1-2, with TRBD1 identical over 9 bases. J was trimmed by 6 bases and V by 10 bases; bases with no gene match: 15. CDR1 and CDR2 from the germline V gene are SGHTA and FQGNSA. CDR3 size: 15 residues. Variable domain in full (rest from reference TRBV7-2 and TRBJ1-2): GAGVSQSPSNKVTEKGKDVELRCDPISGHTALYWYRQSLGQGLEFLIYFQGNSAPDKSGLPSDRFSAERTGGSVSTLTIQRTQQEDSAVYLCAIKQRGTGYNGYTFGSGTRLTVV.

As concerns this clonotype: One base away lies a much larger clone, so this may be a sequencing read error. The CDR3: CASTSGQGMTDTQYF. The CDR3 bases are TGCGCCAGCACCTCCGGCCAGGGGATGACAGATACGCAGTATTTT. The chain couples TRBV5-1 to TRBJ2-3; D is perhaps TRBD1 (6 bases). V was clipped by 6 bases and J by 3 bases, with 17 bases between them. The CDR3 sequence is 15 residues long. The germline CDR1 and CDR2 sequences are SGHRS and YFSETQ.

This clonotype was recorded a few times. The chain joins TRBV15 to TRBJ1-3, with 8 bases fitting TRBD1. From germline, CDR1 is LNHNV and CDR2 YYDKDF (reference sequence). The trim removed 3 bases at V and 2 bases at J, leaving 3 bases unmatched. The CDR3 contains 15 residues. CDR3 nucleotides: TGTGCCACCAGCAGGGACAGGGTCCCTGGAAACACCATATATTTT. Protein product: CATSRDRVPGNTIYF.

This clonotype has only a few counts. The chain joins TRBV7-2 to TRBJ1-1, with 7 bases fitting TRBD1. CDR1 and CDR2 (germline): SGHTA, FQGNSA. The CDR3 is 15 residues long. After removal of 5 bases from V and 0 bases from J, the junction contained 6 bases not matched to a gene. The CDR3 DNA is TGTGCCAGCAGCCTGTCAGGGGGAATGAACACTGAAGCTTTCTTT. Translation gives CASSLSGGMNTEAFF. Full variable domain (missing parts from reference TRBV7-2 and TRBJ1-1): GAGVSQSPSNKVTEKGKDVELRCDPISGHTALYWYRQSLGQGLEFLIYFQGNSAPDKSGLPSDRFSAERTGGSVSTLTIQRTQQEDSAVYLCASSLSGGMNTEAFFGQGTRLTVV.